These T cell receptor beta chains were read from a single sample in a study of molecular identifiers for immune sequencing clone quantification. TCRdb independently ran MiXCR on the PCR reads; one entry per CDR3 protein. The sample has about 320,000 distinct CDR3 sequences, 20% to 25% seen once. Sequencing was performed on naive CD8+ T cells from blood, with Jurkat cell RNA spiked in. These TCRs come from a human donor in good health. Some libraries in this study had Jurkat cell RNA spiked in. CDR3s include the opening cysteine and the closing phenylalanine or tryptophan. D genes are given only for firm matches. Not all rows give a size; the values are once, few, many and, for expanded clones, a class.

clone_size	d_call	v_call	j_call	cdr3_aa	cdr3_nt
many	TRBD2	TRBV7-2	TRBJ2-3	CASSIRLAGGLGADTQYF	TGTGCCAGCAGCATAAGACTAGCGGGAGGGCTTGGCGCAGATACGCAGTATTTT
many	TRBD1	TRBV12-3/TRBV12-4	TRBJ2-5	CASSFRQGPVQETQYF	TGTGCCAGCAGTTTCCGACAGGGGCCCGTACAAGAGACCCAGTACTTC
many	.	TRBV6-7	TRBJ2-4	CASSSYSQLYAQYF	TGTGCCAGCAGTTCCTACAGCCAATTGTACGCTCAGTACTTC
many	.	TRBV7-9	TRBJ2-1	CATGSTWDPYNEQFF	TGTGCCACCGGTTCTACGTGGGACCCTTACAATGAGCAGTTCTTC
.	.	TRBV6-1	TRBJ1-4	CVSSELGSNEKLFF	TGTGTCAGCAGTGAATTGGGGTCTAATGAAAAACTGTTTTTT
few	.	TRBV21-1	TRBJ2-7	CASKGPTSDNYEQYF	TGTGCCAGCAAGGGCCCGACTAGCGATAATTACGAGCAGTACTTC
.	.	TRBV7-9	TRBJ2-3	CASSGVGLYTQYF	TGTGCCAGCAGCGGGGTTGGTTTGTACACGCAGTATTTT
.	.	TRBV15	TRBJ2-2	CATSIWGAISGELFF	TGTGCCACCAGCATTTGGGGGGCGATCAGCGGGGAGCTGTTTTTT
many	TRBD1	TRBV2	TRBJ1-6	CASSERGQGQNSPLHF	TGTGCCAGCAGTGAGAGGGGACAGGGCCAAAATTCACCCCTCCACTTT
many	.	TRBV2	TRBJ2-2	CASTLKGSNTGELFF	TGTGCCAGCACCCTTAAAGGGTCGAACACCGGGGAGCTGTTTTTT
many	.	TRBV7-9	TRBJ2-3	CASSPTPSSTDTQYF	TGTGCCAGCAGCCCCACCCCTTCTAGCACAGATACGCAGTATTTT
.	.	TRBV18	TRBJ2-3	CASSPPSGTSTDTQYF	TGTGCCAGCTCACCACCTAGTGGGACTAGCACAGATACGCAGTATTTT
many	TRBD1	TRBV7-2	TRBJ1-6	CASSLAFLGDRANSPLHF	TGTGCCAGCAGCTTAGCCTTTCTGGGGGACAGGGCGAATTCACCCCTCCACTTT
.	.	TRBV3-1	TRBJ2-1	CASSQDWGYNEQFF	TGTGCCAGCAGCCAAGATTGGGGTTACAATGAGCAGTTCTTC
few	.	TRBV24-1	TRBJ2-3	CATSDFKGPAPADTQYF	TGTGCCACCAGTGATTTCAAGGGGCCAGCACCGGCAGATACGCAGTATTTT
many	TRBD1	TRBV7-2	TRBJ2-7	CASSDRSSYEQYF	TGTGCCAGCTCGGACAGGAGCTCCTACGAGCAGTACTTC
.	.	TRBV2	TRBJ2-5	CASSAPGLQETQHF	TGTGCCAGCAGTGCACCTGGGTTACAAGAGACCCAGCACTTC
few	TRBD2	TRBV6-6	TRBJ2-1	CASSYGLAGGYNEQFF	TGTGCCAGCAGTTACGGTCTAGCGGGAGGGTACAATGAGCAGTTCTTC
many	.	TRBV29-1	TRBJ2-5	CSVPQASDQETQYF	TGCAGCGTTCCTCAGGCTAGCGACCAAGAGACCCAGTACTTC
many	.	TRBV4-2	TRBJ1-3	CASSSRTNPSGNTIYF	TGTGCCAGCAGCAGCCGGACAAACCCCTCTGGAAACACCATATATTTT
few	.	TRBV6-2/TRBV6-3	TRBJ2-1	CASSYLWDTTDEQFF	TGTGCCAGCAGTTATCTTTGGGACACCACAGATGAGCAGTTCTTC
many	.	TRBV29-1	TRBJ1-1	CSALPDISEAFF	TGCAGCGCCCTACCGGACATATCTGAAGCTTTCTTT
.	.	TRBV20-1	TRBJ1-4	CSARTRGVNEKLFF	TGCAGTGCTAGAACGCGTGGGGTTAATGAAAAACTGTTTTTT
.	.	TRBV5-1	TRBJ1-1	CASSLGDLNTEAFF	TGCGCCAGCAGCCTAGGGGACCTGAACACTGAAGCTTTCTTT
.	.	TRBV27	TRBJ2-2	CASSSQHPTPGDIGELFF	TGTGCCAGCAGTTCCCAGCATCCTACCCCAGGTGATATCGGGGAGCTGTTTTTT
many	.	TRBV4-1	TRBJ2-3	CASSSQGTTDTQYF	TGCGCCAGCAGCTCACAGGGAACCACAGATACGCAGTATTTT
.	.	TRBV4-3	TRBJ2-2	CASSQDLNGGPYTGELFF	TGCGCCAGCAGCCAAGATCTTAATGGGGGCCCCTACACCGGGGAGCTGTTTTTT
many	.	TRBV4-1	TRBJ2-1	CASSQDIGQLAYNEQFF	TGCGCCAGCAGCCAAGATATCGGGCAGCTCGCCTACAATGAGCAGTTCTTC
few	.	TRBV4-3	TRBJ1-3	CASSQDRALGSGNTIYF	TGCGCCAGCAGCCAAGATCGGGCGCTGGGGTCTGGAAACACCATATATTTT
few	TRBD1	TRBV13	TRBJ1-2	CASSSVQLGTAAFYGYTF	TGTGCCAGCAGCTCTGTACAATTAGGGACAGCAGCCTTCTATGGCTACACCTTC
many	TRBD1	TRBV12-3/TRBV12-4	TRBJ1-4	CASTLGQGGEKLFF	TGTGCCAGCACACTGGGACAGGGAGGTGAAAAACTGTTTTTT
many	.	TRBV5-6	TRBJ1-1	CASSFGGPNTEAFF	TGTGCCAGCAGCTTCGGGGGGCCGAACACTGAAGCTTTCTTT
few	.	TRBV12-3/TRBV12-4	TRBJ1-6	CASSFRGPWNSPLHF	TGTGCCAGCAGTTTCCGGGGCCCCTGGAATTCACCCCTCCACTTT
few	.	TRBV7-9	TRBJ1-6	CASSDGSNSPLHF	TGTGCCAGCAGCGATGGGAGTAATTCACCCCTCCACTTT
many	.	TRBV25-1	TRBJ2-7	CASSEKPHSYEQYF	TGTGCCAGCAGTGAGAAGCCCCACTCCTACGAGCAGTACTTC
few	.	TRBV4-1	TRBJ2-3	CASSQDRSGARTDGDTQYF	TGCGCCAGCAGCCAAGATCGGTCCGGGGCGAGGACCGATGGAGATACGCAGTATTTT
many	TRBD2	TRBV29-1	TRBJ2-3	CSVDGLAGGPDTQYF	TGCAGCGTCGACGGACTAGCGGGAGGCCCAGATACGCAGTATTTT
many	TRBD1	TRBV6-2/TRBV6-3	TRBJ1-6	CASSSGTGSSPLHF	TGTGCCAGCAGTTCTGGGACAGGGAGCTCACCCCTCCACTTT
many	.	TRBV13	TRBJ2-4	CASSLVSRNIQYF	TGTGCCAGCAGCTTAGTTTCGCGAAACATTCAGTACTTC
.	TRBD1	TRBV4-3	TRBJ2-7	CAGSQGTGDYEQYF	TGCGCCGGCAGCCAAGGGACAGGCGACTACGAGCAGTACTTC
many	.	TRBV2	TRBJ2-2	CASSTPPAPNTGELFF	TGTGCCAGCAGCACCCCCCCGGCCCCGAACACCGGGGAGCTGTTTTTT
.	.	TRBV5-3	TRBJ2-7	CASSPDISYEQYF	TGTGCCAGCAGCCCAGACATCTCCTACGAGCAGTACTTC
.	.	TRBV20-1	TRBJ1-4	CSATLNWGTTNERLFF	TGCAGTGCGACTCTTAATTGGGGCACAACTAATGAAAGACTGTTTTTT
many	TRBD1	TRBV7-6	TRBJ1-1	CASSFGQGTMETEAFF	TGTGCCAGCAGCTTCGGACAGGGGACTATGGAGACTGAAGCTTTCTTT
many	.	TRBV6-4	TRBJ2-7	CASSETRASYEQYF	TGTGCCAGCAGTGAGACAAGGGCCAGTTACGAGCAGTACTTC
many	.	TRBV2	TRBJ2-3	CASEWVADRTDTQYF	TGTGCCAGCGAATGGGTGGCGGACCGCACAGATACGCAGTATTTT
many	TRBD2	TRBV4-3	TRBJ2-2	CASSQDPPLAGGPTGELFF	TGCGCCAGCAGCCAAGATCCCCCTCTAGCGGGGGGCCCCACCGGGGAGCTGTTTTTT
.	TRBD1	TRBV5-4	TRBJ2-2	CASSLGDSSDGELLF	TGTGCCAGCAGCTTGGGGGACAGTTCGGACGGGGAGCTGCTTTTT
many	TRBD1	TRBV19	TRBJ1-1	CATGQGNTEAFF	TGTGCCACAGGACAGGGGAACACTGAAGCTTTCTTT
.	TRBD1	TRBV6-2/TRBV6-3	TRBJ1-5	CASTTQTGYQPQHF	TGTGCCAGCACCACCCAGACAGGGTATCAGCCCCAGCATTTT
many	.	TRBV7-8	TRBJ2-1	CASSPIGGLYNEQFF	TGTGCCAGCAGCCCTATAGGGGGGCTGTACAATGAGCAGTTCTTC
many	TRBD2	TRBV29-1	TRBJ2-3	CSVEGTLGTSTGGPDTQYF	TGCAGCGTTGAAGGGACACTAGGGACTAGCACGGGCGGTCCGGATACGCAGTATTTT
many	.	TRBV7-9	TRBJ2-5	CASSRQVQETQYF	TGTGCCAGCAGCCGGCAGGTCCAAGAGACCCAGTACTTC
many	.	TRBV12-3/TRBV12-4	TRBJ1-1	CASTGGGEAQAFF	TGTGCCAGCACCGGCGGGGGAGAGGCCCAAGCTTTCTTT
many	.	TRBV9	TRBJ2-7	CASSVVDNPYEQYF	TGTGCCAGCAGCGTAGTGGACAATCCCTACGAGCAGTACTTC
.	TRBD1	TRBV30	TRBJ1-5	CAWSGQGAQPQHF	TGTGCCTGGAGCGGACAGGGCGCTCAGCCCCAGCATTTT
.	.	TRBV6-1	TRBJ2-7	CASRGSISRHYEQCF	TGTGCCAGCAGAGGGTCTATCAGTAGACACTACGAGCAGTGCTTC